This entry lists 23 T cell receptor beta chains sequenced from one sample in a study of T cell responses to AZD1222 COVID-19 vaccine. Produced via immunoSEQ multiplex PCR; TCRdb's table is partial and in-frame only. The sample has about 140,000 clones, 75% to 95% seen once; the top ten hold 3.4%. Material: peripheral blood, obtained on day 0 of AZD1222 vaccination. These TCRs come from an adult in good health.

The chain joins TRBV7-2 to TRBJ1-3; no definite D call. Trimming left V 2 bases short and J 2 bases short, with 7 bases between. The CDR3 length is 14 residues. The germline CDR1 and CDR2 sequences are SGHTA and FQGNSA. The CDR3 here is CASSLLAAGNTIYF. The CDR3 DNA sequence: TGTGCCAGCAGCTTACTGGCGGCTGGAAACACCATATATTTT.

The V and J genes are TRBV7-3 and TRBJ2-1, with 16 bases aligning to TRBD2. The CDR3 loop spans 20 amino acids. Germline lookup yields CDR1 SGHTA and CDR2 FQGTGA. J gave up 4 bases and V 4 bases, and 13 bases lay outside the gene matches. DNA of the CDR3: TGTGCCAGCAGCTCCCTTCCGGGACTAGCGGGAGGGATAGGTTACAATGAGCAGTTCTTC. Residues: CASSSLPGLAGGIGYNEQFF.

The chain has TRBV4-3 and TRBJ2-3, with no clear D. Germline CDR1 is LGHNA and CDR2 is YSLEER. The length of the CDR3 is 13 residues. The V and J ends lost 0 bases and 7 bases respectively, with 8 bases between them. For the CDR3, the DNA is TGCGCCAGCAGCCAAGAAAGTATGTATACGCAGTATTTT. Translating gives CASSQESMYTQYF.

The sample holds a few counts of this clone. This chain connects TRBV2 to TRBJ1-5; D possibly corresponds to TRBD1 (6 bases). Between the trimmed V and J ends, which lost 4 bases and 7 bases, there was a span of 11 bases. CDR1 SNHLY and CDR2 FYNNEI come from the germline V gene. The CDR3 has 13 residues. The CDR3 is CASSVQGGQPQHF. In nucleotides, the CDR3 is TGTGCCAGCAGTGTACAGGGCGGACAGCCCCAGCATTTT.

The V call is TRBV12-3 or TRBV12-4, the J call TRBJ2-2, with no clear D. Between the trimmed V and J ends, which lost 7 bases and 5 bases, there was a span of 8 bases. The CDR3 covers 12 residues. The CDR3 sequence is CASTVATGELFF. The CDR3, as DNA: TGTGCCAGCACCGTAGCTACCGGGGAGCTGTTTTTT.

This clone was seen only once. J is TRBJ1-4 and V is TRBV5-1; D unresolved. Trimming shortened V by 0 bases and J by 5 bases, and 8 bases separated the two germline ends. Germline values: CDR1 SGHRS, CDR2 YFSETQ. This CDR3 has 14 residues. The CDR3 nucleotides read TGCGCCAGCAGCTTGGGGGCAGTCAATGAAAAACTGTTTTTT. Amino acid sequence: CASSLGAVNEKLFF.

V gene TRBV6-4 combines with J gene TRBJ1-6; no definite D call. Germline values: CDR1 MRHNA, CDR2 SNTAGT. The CDR3 covers 13 residues. With 3 bases removed from V and 10 bases from J, the gap between germline ends came to 10 bases. In DNA form, the CDR3 reads TGTGCCAGCAGTGAAGCCCCAGGCTCACCCCTCCACTTT. Protein product: CASSEAPGSPLHF.

The DNA of the CDR3 is TGCGCCAGCAGCCGAGAGACAGGGTTTGGGGAGCTGTTTTTT. Its protein product is CASSRETGFGELFF. This chain connects TRBV4-1 to TRBJ2-2; 7 bases agree with TRBD1. The CDR3 length is 14 residues. V lost 4 bases, J lost 8 bases, and 7 bases stayed unmatched. The germline V gene encodes CDR1 MGHRA and CDR2 YSYEKL.

The V call is TRBV20-1, the J call TRBJ2-1, with D possibly matching TRBD2 (6 bases). The CDR3 length is 14 residues. V lost 3 bases and J lost 6, with 15 bases in between. The germline CDR1 and CDR2 sequences are DFQATT and SNEGSKA (reference sequence). CDR3 in DNA: TGCAGTGCTAGTATCGGGGGTCGGGTCAATGAGCAGTTCTTC. Translated: CSASIGGRVNEQFF.

This chain connects TRBV18 to TRBJ2-2; D is possibly TRBD1 (6 bases). This CDR3 comprises 15 residues. Deletions cut 3 bases from V and 5 bases from J, with 13 bases between. Germline lookup yields CDR1 KGHSH and CDR2 LQKENI. The CDR3 DNA reads TGTGCCAGCTCACCTCTCAGGGGCGAGACCGGGGAGCTGTTTTTT. It translates to CASSPLRGETGELFF.

V usage is TRBV29-1 and J usage is TRBJ2-5; maybe TRBD2 (6 bases). V lost 4 bases and J 5 bases, leaving 20 bases between the germline ends. The length of the CDR3 is 15 residues. CDR1 and CDR2 from the germline V gene are SQVTM and ANQGSEA. Here the CDR3 DNA reads TGCAGCGTTGGTGGCAAGGAGGGCTCGGGGGAGACCCAGTACTTC. This codes for CSVGGKEGSGETQYF.

This chain uses TRBV19 with TRBJ1-5; 9 bases line up with TRBD1. Germline V gene lookup returns CDR1 LNHDA and CDR2 SQIVND (reference sequence). The CDR3 spans 15 residues. J was trimmed by 0 bases and V by 11 bases; bases with no gene match: 8. CDR3: CAPRQGGFSNQPQHF. In DNA, the CDR3 is TGTGCCCCGCGACAGGGGGGGTTTAGCAATCAGCCCCAGCATTTT.

This clone was counted a few times. The chain recombines TRBV12-3 or TRBV12-4 with TRBJ1-1; D is perhaps TRBD1 (5 bases). The CDR3 runs 12 residues. V was shortened by 11 bases and J by 7 bases, with 17 bases between the two germline ends. As DNA, the CDR3 is TGTGCCCTGGGCAGGGATTATGGTGAAGCTTTCTTT. This gives the protein CALGRDYGEAFF.

The rearrangement joins TRBV30 to TRBJ2-3, with a tentative D call TRBD1 (6 bases). This CDR3 region has 11 residues. Germline CDR1 is GTSNPN and CDR2 is SVGIG (reference sequence). V was trimmed by 1 base and J by 10 bases, leaving 9 bases between them. CDR3 residues: CAWSGQAAQYF. The CDR3 region has the DNA TGTGCCTGGAGTGGACAGGCGGCGCAGTATTTT.

The gene calls are TRBV7-2 and TRBJ2-7, with a possible D match to TRBD2 (6 bases). This CDR3 is 12 amino acids long. The V gene lost 1 base and the J gene lost 10 bases, with 11 bases spanning the gap. Per the germline V gene, CDR1 is SGHTA and CDR2 is FQGNSA. CDR3 in DNA: TGTGCCAGCAGCTTAGTGGGGGGTAATCAGTACTTC. Translated: CASSLVGGNQYF.

V and J are TRBV27 and TRBJ1-3; maybe TRBD1 (5 bases). Trimming took off 3 bases at V and 8 bases at J, with 17 bases between the two ends. The CDR3 loop spans 15 amino acids. CDR1 and CDR2 (germline): MNHEY, SMNVEV (reference sequence). The CDR3 region is CASSFAGTPSDTIYF. The CDR3 nucleotides are TGTGCCAGCAGTTTCGCCGGGACTCCCTCCGACACCATATATTTT.

The chain links TRBV5-4 to TRBJ1-4; 7 nucleotides align to TRBD1. The CDR3 contains 15 residues. The J segment lost 4 bases and the V segment lost 4 bases, leaving 7 bases of the junction unmatched. Germline lookup yields CDR1 SGHNT and CDR2 YYREEE (reference sequence). Here the CDR3 DNA reads TGTGCCAGCAGCGCGGCCCGGGACAGTAATGAAAAACTGTTTTTT. Protein sequence: CASSAARDSNEKLFF.

The CDR3 DNA reads TGTGCCAGCATCCCCAGGCTAGCGGCCAGCACAGATACGCAGTATTTT. It is translated as CASIPRLAASTDTQYF. V usage is TRBV2 and J usage is TRBJ2-3; 7 bases line up with TRBD2. Per germline, CDR1 SNHLY and CDR2 FYNNEI. The V and J ends lost 7 bases and 0 bases, in that order; junction bases with no gene match: 10. CDR3 length equals 16 residues.

This chain uses TRBV11-2 with TRBJ2-7; D is unresolved. V lost 1 base, J lost 1 base, and 8 bases lay in between. The germline V gene encodes CDR1 SGHAT and CDR2 FQNNGV. The CDR3 is 14 residues long. CDR3 DNA sequence: TGTGCCAGCAGCTTAGTCGGACGTTCCTACGAGCAGTACTTC. It codes for CASSLVGRSYEQYF.

The CDR3 spells CASSQDRGLGSSDTQYF. In DNA, the CDR3 is TGCGCCAGCAGCCAAGATAGGGGACTAGGAAGTTCAGATACGCAGTATTTT. The rearrangement joins TRBV4-3 to TRBJ2-3, with 8 bases lining up with TRBD2. Germline CDR1 reads LGHNA; CDR2 reads YSLEER. The CDR3 loop spans 17 amino acids. V shed 0 bases, J shed 4 bases, and the junction held 9 bases outside the gene matches.

The J gene is TRBJ1-1, the V gene TRBV18, with D maybe TRBD1 (5 bases). The V end lost 0 bases, the J end lost 8 bases, and 10 bases lay between the germline ends. CDR3 length equals 13 residues. Germline assignment: CDR1 KGHSH and CDR2 LQKENI. The CDR3, as DNA: TGTGCCAGCTCACCACCCCAGGGTTCCGAAGCTTTCTTT. Amino acid sequence: CASSPPQGSEAFF. The variable domain in full, completed from reference TRBV18 and TRBJ1-1, reads NAGVMQNPRHLVRRRGQEARLRCSPMKGHSHVYWYRQLPEEGLKFMVYLQKENIIDESGMPKERFSAEFPKEGPSILRIQQVVRGDSAAYFCASSPPQGSEAFFGQGTRLTVV.

V and J are TRBV7-2 and TRBJ1-1; D may be TRBD1 (6 bases). The CDR3 consists of 14 residues. Germline V gene data show CDR1 as SGHTA and CDR2 as FQGNSA. Trimming removed 1 base from V and 5 bases from J, with 11 bases in between. The CDR3 loop reads CASSLEGGQTEAFF. CDR3 sequence (DNA): TGTGCCAGCAGCTTAGAAGGGGGTCAAACTGAAGCTTTCTTT.

Concerning this clone: Other DNA sequences of this sample code for an identical CDR3. The V gene is TRBV5-1, the J gene TRBJ1-5; 7 nucleotides match TRBD1. Germline CDR1 is SGHRS and CDR2 is YFSETQ. Trimming removed 4 bases from V and 2 bases from J; junction bases left unmatched: 3. There are 14 residues in the CDR3. This chain's CDR3 is CASSRGTGNQPQHF. In nucleotides, the CDR3 is TGCGCCAGCAGCCGGGGGACAGGCAATCAGCCCCAGCATTTT.